These 29 T cell receptor beta chains were all obtained from the same sample, sequenced in a study of blood T cell repertoires in COVID-19. TCRdb's copy holds only in-frame clones and misses some; the assay was immunoSEQ multiplex PCR. The repertoire holds tens of thousands of clones, with roughly 80% as singletons. The material sequenced was PBMCs or T cells enriched from blood (not recorded which). These receptors came from a woman aged 40 to 50 with acute COVID-19.

The chain combines TRBV7-3 with TRBJ2-7; 8 bases line up with TRBD1. The CDR3 is 15 residues long. Germline CDR1 and CDR2: SGHTA and FQGTGA. The V and J ends lost 2 bases and 3 bases, in that order; junction bases with no gene match: 6. DNA for the CDR3: TGTGCCAGCAGCTTATCGGGGACAGGTTACTACGAGCAGTACTTC. Translating it yields CASSLSGTGYYEQYF. Filled out from reference TRBV7-3 and TRBJ2-7, the complete variable domain reads GAGVSQTPSNKVTEKGKYVELRCDPISGHTALYWYRQSLGQGPEFLIYFQGTGAADDSGLPNDRFFAVRPEGSVSTLKIQRTERGDSAVYLCASSLSGTGYYEQYFGPGTRLTVT.

This chain uses TRBV18 with TRBJ2-1; D possibly corresponds to TRBD2 (6 bases). V was cut by 6 bases and J by 9 bases, with 9 bases left in between. The CDR3 covers 11 residues. Germline lookup yields CDR1 KGHSH and CDR2 LQKENI. CDR3 bases: TGTGCCAGCTCTCAGGGAGGTGAGCAGTTCTTC. This sequence encodes CASSQGGEQFF.

The rearrangement links TRBV28 to TRBJ1-2; 9 bases align to TRBD1. The germline gives CDR1 MDHEN, CDR2 SYDVKM. CDR3 size: 14 residues. With V trimmed by 4 bases and J by 6 bases, 6 bases remained unmatched. The chain's CDR3 is CASSWDRVINGYTF. CDR3 coding DNA: TGTGCCAGCAGTTGGGACAGGGTTATTAATGGCTACACCTTC.

This clone was seen a single time. V and J are TRBV28 and TRBJ2-1; the D gene is possibly TRBD2 (6 bases). The CDR3 consists of 14 residues. Germline V gene lookup returns CDR1 MDHEN and CDR2 SYDVKM. The V and J ends lost 4 bases and 4 bases respectively, with 11 bases between them. CDR3 nucleotide sequence: TGTGCCAGCAGTTCGTCGGGAGTGTACAATGAGCAGTTCTTC. Residues: CASSSSGVYNEQFF.

The sample holds one count of this clone. The chain is built from TRBV7-8 and TRBJ1-4, with a tentative D call TRBD1 (6 bases). CDR1 is SGHVS and CDR2 is FQNEAQ in the germline V gene. The CDR3 length is 15 residues. V was cut by 5 bases and J by 0 bases, with 10 bases left in between. The CDR3: CASSPDSATNEKLFF. The CDR3 nucleotides read TGTGCCAGCAGCCCGGACAGTGCAACTAATGAAAAACTGTTTTTT.

This clone was observed a single time. The chain combines TRBV19 with TRBJ1-1; D perhaps matches TRBD1 (5 bases). This CDR3 is built from 15 residues. Trimming took off 6 bases at V and 6 bases at J, with 20 bases between the two ends. Germline loops: CDR1 LNHDA, CDR2 SQIVND (reference sequence). CDR3 sequence reads: CASRGVRAGSPEAFF. CDR3 in DNA: TGTGCCAGTAGGGGGGTGAGGGCGGGAAGTCCTGAAGCTTTCTTT.

The genes are TRBV19 and TRBJ1-3; D uncertain. V gave up 6 bases and J gave up 1 base, with 16 bases separating them. This CDR3 region has 16 residues. Germline-derived CDR1 and CDR2 are LNHDA and SQIVND (reference sequence). DNA of the CDR3: TGTGCCAGTAGCCGAAGCCAGGTACGGTCTGGAAACACCATATATTTT. It is translated as CASSRSQVRSGNTIYF.

The chain has TRBV9 and TRBJ1-4, with D unresolved. The V end lost 4 bases, the J end lost 0 bases, and 10 bases lay between the germline ends. CDR3 size: 15 residues. Germline values: CDR1 SGDLS, CDR2 YYNGEE. CDR3 protein: CASSRRTTTNEKLFF. The CDR3 nucleotides read TGTGCCAGCAGCCGCAGGACTACAACTAATGAAAAACTGTTTTTT. Based on the CDR3 plus reference TRBV9 and TRBJ1-4, the full variable domain is DSGVTQTPKHLITATGQRVTLRCSPRSGDLSVYWYQQSLDQGLQFLIQYYNGEERAKGNILERFSAQQFPDLHSELNLSSLELGDSALYFCASSRRTTTNEKLFFGSGTQLSVL.

This sequence joins TRBV18 and TRBJ1-1; tentatively, D is TRBD1 (6 bases). Trimming took 4 bases from V and 0 from J, leaving 12 bases between them. The germline CDR1 and CDR2 sequences are KGHSH and LQKENI. CDR3 size: 15 residues. The CDR3 bases are TGTGCCAGCTCACAAACAGGGTTTATGAACACTGAAGCTTTCTTT. It translates to CASSQTGFMNTEAFF. Filled out from reference TRBV18 and TRBJ1-1, the complete variable domain reads NAGVMQNPRHLVRRRGQEARLRCSPMKGHSHVYWYRQLPEEGLKFMVYLQKENIIDESGMPKERFSAEFPKEGPSILRIQQVVRGDSAAYFCASSQTGFMNTEAFFGQGTRLTVV.

The chain links TRBV2 to TRBJ1-3; the D is unclear. The CDR3 consists of 14 residues. Germline CDR1 is SNHLY and CDR2 is FYNNEI. V was pared by 3 bases and J by 8 bases, with 14 bases between. The CDR3 spells CASSEGRGTDTIYF. The DNA for the CDR3 is TGTGCCAGCAGTGAGGGTCGCGGAACCGACACCATATATTTT.

This rearrangement joins TRBV28 to TRBJ1-6; no reliable D call. The CDR3 runs 16 residues. Trimming took off 4 bases at V and 8 bases at J, with 18 bases between the two ends. The germline CDR1 and CDR2 sequences are MDHEN and SYDVKM. The chain's CDR3 is CASSYSAQNLDSPLHF. The CDR3 region has the DNA TGTGCCAGCAGTTACTCCGCTCAGAATCTAGATTCACCCCTCCACTTT.

The rearrangement joins TRBV18 to TRBJ2-1, with a tentative D call TRBD1 (6 bases). The CDR3 totals 11 residues. V was clipped by 10 bases and J by 7 bases, with 11 bases between them. CDR1 is KGHSH and CDR2 is LQKENI in the germline V gene. DNA of the CDR3: TGTGCCACCGAACAGGGAAATGAGCAGTTCTTC. It specifies CATEQGNEQFF.

V is TRBV12-2 and J is TRBJ2-5; the table's D gene call, TRBD2, was not cross checked with the DNA. TRBV12-2 is labeled a pseudogene. The CDR3 spans 13 residues. In DNA form, the CDR3 reads TGTGCAAGTCGCTTGGGAGGCCTGAAGACCCAGTACTTC. As protein: CASRLGGLKTQYF.

The chain is built from TRBV28 and TRBJ1-5; 8 bases match TRBD1. The germline V gene encodes CDR1 MDHEN and CDR2 SYDVKM. The CDR3 totals 15 residues. J lost 2 bases, V lost 6 bases, and 6 bases had no gene match. CDR3 DNA sequence: TGTGCCAGCAGCCCACAGGGGGGAGGCAATCAGCCCCAGCATTTT. It yields the protein CASSPQGGGNQPQHF. Using reference TRBV28 and TRBJ1-5 for the parts outside the CDR3, the full variable domain is DVKVTQSSRYLVKRTGEKVFLECVQDMDHENMFWYRQDPGLGLRLIYFSYDVKMKEKGDIPEGYSVSREKKERFSLILESASTNQTSMYLCASSPQGGGNQPQHFGDGTRLSIL.

The chain recombines TRBV19 with TRBJ1-1, with D uncertain. The CDR3 runs 11 residues. With 7 bases removed from V and 8 bases from J, the gap between germline ends came to 11 bases. Germline loops: CDR1 LNHDA, CDR2 SQIVND (reference sequence). The CDR3 loop reads CASKLSQEAFF. DNA for the CDR3: TGTGCCAGTAAGTTAAGTCAGGAAGCTTTCTTT.

This clone was counted a few times. The rearrangement uses TRBV28 and TRBJ1-4; D is possibly TRBD1 (6 bases). The CDR3 is made up of 14 amino acids. Trimming shortened V by 5 bases and J by 5 bases, and 12 bases separated the two germline ends. The germline CDR1 and CDR2 sequences are MDHEN and SYDVKM. The CDR3 region has the DNA TGTGCCAGCAGTCCAGACAGGCTCAATGAAAAACTGTTTTTT. Translation: CASSPDRLNEKLFF.

The rearrangement joins TRBV5-1 to TRBJ1-2; possibly TRBD1 for D (5 bases). The V end was cut by 5 bases, the J end by 4 bases, with 15 bases between. The CDR3 extends over 14 amino acids. Germline V CDR1 and CDR2: SGHRS, YFSETQ. The chain's CDR3 is CASRPYGGVYGYTF. CDR3 DNA sequence: TGCGCCAGCAGACCCTATGGAGGGGTCTATGGCTACACCTTC.

V usage is TRBV5-1 and J usage is TRBJ2-3; perhaps TRBD2 as D (6 bases). The length of the CDR3 is 14 residues. The germline V gene has CDR1 SGHRS and CDR2 YFSETQ. Trimming took off 7 bases at V and 1 base at J, with 13 bases between the two ends. The CDR3 region is CASGGTARTDTQYF. For the CDR3, the DNA is TGCGCCAGCGGGGGGACGGCCCGCACAGATACGCAGTATTTT.

The chain has TRBV19 and TRBJ2-2; TRBD1 aligns across 7 bases. Germline CDR1 is LNHDA and CDR2 is SQIVND (reference sequence). The J segment lost 3 bases and the V segment lost 11 bases, leaving 9 bases of the junction unmatched. This CDR3 has 14 amino acids. CDR3 nucleotides: TGTGCCTGCCGGGACAGAGGCGACACCGGGGAGCTGTTTTTT. Amino acid sequence: CACRDRGDTGELFF.

The chain is built from TRBV11-3 and TRBJ1-4; TRBD1 matches at 7 bases. Germline V gives CDR1 SGHNT, CDR2 YENEEA. The junction had 13 bases not matched to a gene; V was cut back by 1 base and J by 5 bases. This CDR3 region has 18 residues. The DNA of the CDR3 is TGTGCCAGCAGCTTAGGGTGGAAATGGGGACAGCAGAATGAAAAACTGTTTTTT. Its translation: CASSLGWKWGQQNEKLFF.

The CDR3 nucleotides are TGTGCCAGCAGTTTATTGGGACAGGGAAGGAACACTGAAGCTTTCTTT. Translation: CASSLLGQGRNTEAFF. V usage is TRBV28 and J usage is TRBJ1-1, with TRBD1 identical over 9 bases. This CDR3 comprises 16 residues. Germline CDR1 is MDHEN and CDR2 is SYDVKM. With 1 base clipped from V and 1 base from J, the junction kept 4 bases outside the gene matches.

The rearrangement uses TRBV6-5 and TRBJ1-5; tentative D call: TRBD1 (6 bases). Looked up from germline, CDR1 is MNHEY and CDR2 is SVGAGI. This CDR3 is built from 13 residues. The germline V and J ends were trimmed by 10 bases and 2 bases, with 12 bases remaining between them. CDR3 sequence reads: CATTGGGNQPQHF. CDR3 bases: TGTGCCACGACAGGTGGGGGCAATCAGCCCCAGCATTTT.

In DNA form, the CDR3 reads TGTGCCAGCAGTTTTGGGACTAGCGGGAGCGATGAGCAGTTCTTC. Translated, it gives CASSFGTSGSDEQFF. V is TRBV27 and J is TRBJ2-1; 14 bases match TRBD2. J gave up 8 bases and V 3 bases, and 3 bases lay outside the gene matches. Germline V gene lookup returns CDR1 MNHEY and CDR2 SMNVEV (reference sequence). This CDR3 region has 15 residues.

In DNA, the CDR3 is TGTGCCAGCAGCGTAGATCGAGAACCCTTACGCGGGTCTGGAAACACCATATATTTT. Amino acid sequence: CASSVDREPLRGSGNTIYF. This chain joins TRBV9 and TRBJ1-3; D ambiguous. V was clipped by 0 bases and J by 1 base, with 20 bases between them. Germline CDR1 and CDR2: SGDLS and YYNGEE. The CDR3 is 19 residues long.

The CDR3 protein is CASSHSRGGGRDTQYF. In DNA, the CDR3 is TGTGCCAGCAGCCATTCCCGGGGGGGCGGGAGAGATACGCAGTATTTT. J is TRBJ2-3 and V is TRBV3-1 (or the pseudogene TRBV3-2); TRBD2 agrees at 8 bases. The junction had 10 bases not matched to a gene; V was cut back by 3 bases and J by 5 bases. From germline, CDR1 is LGHDT and CDR2 YNNKEL (reference sequence). The CDR3 is made up of 16 amino acids.

The chain carries TRBV19 and TRBJ1-2; the match to TRBD1 covers 9 bases. The CDR3 spans 16 residues. Per germline, CDR1 LNHDA and CDR2 SQIVND (reference sequence). V dropped 6 bases and J dropped 6; count of bases not matched to a gene: 14. The CDR3 loop is CASSLSGTGRVDGYTF. The CDR3 DNA reads as TGTGCCAGTAGCCTGAGTGGGACAGGGAGGGTCGATGGCTACACCTTC.

V gene TRBV2 combines with J gene TRBJ1-6; D is uncertain. This CDR3 region has 12 residues. Per germline, CDR1 SNHLY and CDR2 FYNNEI. The V and J ends lost 7 bases and 14 bases respectively, with 15 bases between them. The CDR3 sequence: CASTRDGSSLHF. The CDR3 nucleotides are TGTGCCAGCACCCGGGATGGGTCATCCCTCCACTTT.

This clone has only one observation. The gene calls are TRBV4-2 and TRBJ2-1; the D is unclear. The germline V gene has CDR1 LGHNA and CDR2 YNFKEQ. Trimming pared 1 base from V and 2 bases from J, leaving 9 bases between. The CDR3 is 15 amino acids. Here the CDR3 DNA reads TGTGCCAGCAGCCAAGGGCTAGACCCCTACAATGAGCAGTTCTTC. Translating gives CASSQGLDPYNEQFF.

The gene calls are TRBV5-5 and TRBJ1-5; 9 bases fit TRBD1. The CDR3 sequence is 16 residues long. Trimming took 3 bases from V and 6 from J; bases not matched to a gene: 10. Germline values: CDR1 SGHKS, CDR2 YYEKEE (reference sequence). The CDR3 region is CASSWRRTGEGQPQHF. CDR3 nucleotides: TGTGCCAGCAGCTGGCGACGGACAGGGGAGGGTCAGCCCCAGCATTTT. The full variable domain, in which reference TRBV5-5 and TRBJ1-5 provide the parts outside the CDR3, is DAGVTQSPTHLIKTRGQQVTLRCSPISGHKSVSWYQQVLGQGPQFIFQYYEKEERGRGNFPDRFSARQFPNYSSELNVNALLLGDSALYLCASSWRRTGEGQPQHFGDGTRLSIL.